This TCR beta chain was sequenced during a study of neoadjuvant anti-PD-1 for oral cavity cancer. Study in general: Non-progressing patients received a fourth nivolumab dose near day 43, then surgery on days 50-56.

Findings and caveats of the study: With three patients per group, TCR findings need larger cohorts.

PBMC libraries mostly used roughly 460 ng of input genomic DNA, with six replicates per sample. Here immunoSEQ multiplex PCR was the method, and the copy in TCRdb shows in-frame clones only, minus some. This table has approximately 45,000 clones, around 79% appearing once. Note on this clone: Its antigen is undetermined.

As for time point: after neoadjuvant nivolumab, at surgical resection. The patients had HPV-negative, locally advanced oral cavity squamous cell carcinoma. V was cut by 6 bases and J by 0 bases, with 8 bases left in between. The CDR3 has 14 residues. Germline V gene lookup returns CDR1 WSHSY and CDR2 SAAADI. This material consisted of PBMCs, taken after nivolumab (anti-PD-1) treatment. This sequence originates from a person aged 35-79 years with oral cavity squamous cell carcinoma. The gene calls are TRBV10-2 and TRBJ2-2; no reliable D call. The CDR3 DNA sequence: TGCGCCAGCAGCACGACGCCGAACACCGGGGAGCTGTTTTTT. Amino acids: CASSTTPNTGELFF.